The 27 T cell receptor beta chains below were found in one sample sequenced in a study of blood T cell repertoires in COVID-19. Clones were read by immunoSEQ multiplex PCR, and TCRdb kept only the in-frame ones, dropping some. The sample has around 700,000 clones, 90% seen once. Input material: peripheral blood. The receptors stem from a woman between 18 and 29 years old with acute or convalescent COVID-19.

The chain recombines TRBV30 with TRBJ1-5, with D possibly TRBD1 on 5 matching bases. The V end was cut by 2 bases, the J end by 3 bases, with 11 bases between. The germline CDR1 and CDR2 sequences are GTSNPN and SVGIG (reference sequence). CDR3 size: 14 residues. The CDR3 sequence is CAWSFGHHNQPQHF. The DNA for the CDR3 is TGTGCCTGGAGTTTTGGACACCACAATCAGCCCCAGCATTTT.

This rearrangement joins TRBV27 to TRBJ1-5, with 10 bases fitting TRBD1. The CDR3 length is 15 residues. The germline V gene encodes CDR1 MNHEY and CDR2 SMNVEV (reference sequence). The J segment lost 3 bases and the V segment lost 4 bases, leaving 3 bases of the junction unmatched. The CDR3 is CASSSGQGFNQPQHF. CDR3 coding DNA: TGTGCCAGCAGTTCGGGACAGGGGTTCAATCAGCCCCAGCATTTT.

The V call is TRBV6-5, the J call TRBJ2-5; 8 bases match TRBD2. This CDR3 spans 15 amino acids. Germline CDR1 is MNHEY and CDR2 is SVGAGI. With 6 bases clipped from V and 1 base from J, the junction kept 7 bases outside the gene matches. The CDR3 DNA sequence: TGTGCCAGCAGACCGGGGGGGAACTTCCAAGAGACCCAGTACTTC. Amino acid sequence: CASRPGGNFQETQYF.

This chain links TRBV19 with TRBJ2-1; no clear D gene. The CDR3 length is 15 residues. CDR1 LNHDA and CDR2 SQIVND come from the germline V gene (reference sequence). Deletions cut 3 bases from V and 5 bases from J, with 14 bases between. The CDR3 nucleotides are TGTGCCAGTAGTATTACCCAAACTGCTCACAATGAGCAGTTCTTC. This codes for CASSITQTAHNEQFF.

The gene calls are TRBV19 and TRBJ2-7, with 8 bases lining up with TRBD1. V shed 3 bases and J 2 bases; nucleotides not matched to a gene: 9. This CDR3 has 16 amino acids. Germline loops: CDR1 LNHDA, CDR2 SQIVND (reference sequence). The CDR3 reads CASSMCWDRPAYEQYF. The CDR3 DNA reads TGTGCCAGTAGTATGTGTTGGGACAGGCCTGCCTACGAGCAGTACTTC.

The chain recombines TRBV29-1 with TRBJ1-1, with 9 nucleotides matching TRBD1. V dropped 2 bases and J dropped 8; count of bases not matched to a gene: 12. The CDR3 extends over 15 amino acids. CDR1 and CDR2 (germline): SQVTM, ANQGSEA. The CDR3 DNA follows: TGCAGCGTTGAACTACAGGACAGGGGTGGAAAAGAAGCTTTCTTT. Translating gives CSVELQDRGGKEAFF.

This chain links TRBV7-9 with TRBJ2-2, with D hard to call. V shed 1 base and J shed 0 bases, with 9 bases lying between them. Germline CDR1 and CDR2: SEHNR and FQNEAQ (reference sequence). This CDR3 comprises 16 residues. The CDR3: CASSLVVVSNTGELFF. The CDR3 coding sequence is TGTGCCAGCAGCTTAGTAGTAGTCTCGAACACCGGGGAGCTGTTTTTT. Combining the CDR3 with reference TRBV7-9 and TRBJ2-2 gives the whole variable domain DTGVSQNPRHKITKRGQNVTFRCDPISEHNRLYWYRQTLGQGPEFLTYFQNEAQLEKSRLLSDRFSAERPKGSFSTLEIQRTEQGDSAMYLCASSLVVVSNTGELFFGEGSRLTVL.

The rearrangement uses TRBV19 and TRBJ1-5; D is unclear. The CDR3 has 13 residues. V lost 5 bases and J 2 bases, leaving 7 bases between the germline ends. Germline V gene lookup returns CDR1 LNHDA and CDR2 SQIVND (reference sequence). CDR3 bases: TGTGCCAGTAGTTCCCTTGGCAATCAGCCCCAGCATTTT. It yields the protein CASSSLGNQPQHF.

V and J are TRBV6-1 and TRBJ2-7; the D gene is possibly TRBD1 (6 bases). The CDR3 contains 14 residues. The germline CDR1 and CDR2 sequences are MNHNS and SASEGT. Deletions cut 3 bases from V and 4 bases from J, with 13 bases between. The CDR3 reads CASSDHMRGYEQYF. For the CDR3, the DNA is TGTGCCAGCAGTGATCATATGAGGGGGTACGAGCAGTACTTC.

The chain recombines TRBV7-9 with TRBJ1-1, with a weak D call TRBD1 (5 bases). Trimming removed 10 bases at V and 4 bases at J, with 19 bases between. Per the germline V gene, CDR1 is SEHNR and CDR2 is FQNEAQ (reference sequence). CDR3 size: 14 residues. CDR3 protein: CATNWRGASTEAFF. CDR3 nucleotides: TGTGCCACTAACTGGAGGGGAGCCAGCACTGAAGCTTTCTTT.

V and J are TRBV7-9 and TRBJ1-2; weak D call: TRBD1 (6 bases). CDR3 length: 12 amino acids. Germline CDR1 is SEHNR and CDR2 is FQNEAQ (reference sequence). The CDR3 nucleotides read TGTGCAGCAGATCGGGGGGCGGGCGGCTACACCTTC. Protein sequence: CAADRGAGGYTF.

V is TRBV6-5 and J is TRBJ1-5; perhaps TRBD1 as D (6 bases). Trimming took 2 bases from V and 4 from J, leaving 9 bases between them. The CDR3 runs 14 residues. Germline V gene sequence: CDR1 MNHEY, CDR2 SVGAGI. CDR3 nucleotides: TGTGCCAGCAGTTACGAGAGGGGGAATCAGCCCCAGCATTTT. This codes for CASSYERGNQPQHF.

The V and J genes are TRBV24-1 and TRBJ2-2; D remains ambiguous. Germline V gene sequence: CDR1 KGHDR, CDR2 SFDVKD. This CDR3 is 14 amino acids long. Trimming removed 2 bases at V and 1 base at J, with 4 bases between. The CDR3 coding sequence is TGTGCCACCAGTGATTATCAGAACACCGGGGAGCTGTTTTTT. This translates into CATSDYQNTGELFF.

This sequence joins TRBV19 and TRBJ1-1; no clear D gene. The V end was cut by 2 bases, the J end by 3 bases, with 7 bases between. From germline, CDR1 is LNHDA and CDR2 SQIVND (reference sequence). The CDR3 has 13 residues. CDR3 nucleotides: TGTGCCAGTAGTATAACAGTGGACACTGAAGCTTTCTTT. Protein product: CASSITVDTEAFF.

The J gene is TRBJ2-4, the V gene TRBV5-1, with 7 nucleotides matching TRBD2. V lost 0 bases, J lost 0 bases, and 0 bases stayed unmatched. CDR3 size: 15 residues. The germline V gene encodes CDR1 SGHRS and CDR2 YFSETQ. The CDR3: CASSLAGGAKNIQYF. The CDR3, as DNA: TGCGCCAGCAGCTTGGCGGGGGGAGCCAAAAACATTCAGTACTTC.

The chain recombines TRBV25-1 with TRBJ1-5; the D gene is possibly TRBD1 (6 bases). This CDR3 has 16 amino acids. V lost 4 bases and J 3 bases, leaving 16 bases between the germline ends. CDR1 is MGHDK and CDR2 is SYGVNS in the germline V gene. CDR3 amino acids: CASSGPGQRINQPQHF. CDR3 bases: TGTGCCAGCAGTGGACCGGGACAAAGAATCAATCAGCCCCAGCATTTT.

This chain uses TRBV6-5 with TRBJ1-4, with TRBD1 matching over 7 bases. Germline V gene data show CDR1 as MNHEY and CDR2 as SVGAGI. J gave up 8 bases and V 0 bases, and 6 bases lay outside the gene matches. The length of the CDR3 is 15 residues. This CDR3 is CASSYSSTGREKLFF. DNA for the CDR3: TGTGCCAGCAGTTACTCGTCGACAGGGCGGGAAAAACTGTTTTTT.

The chain links TRBV4-1 to TRBJ2-7; D gene uncertain. Between the trimmed V and J ends, which lost 0 bases and 7 bases, there was a span of 7 bases. Germline V gene sequence: CDR1 MGHRA, CDR2 YSYEKL. The length of the CDR3 is 12 residues. The CDR3 DNA reads as TGCGCCAGCAGCCAAGATACTCGGGAGCAGTACTTC. Translation gives CASSQDTREQYF.

The V gene is TRBV7-2, the J gene TRBJ2-1, with 12 bases that match TRBD2. V shed 1 base, J shed 10 bases, and the junction held 5 bases outside the gene matches. The germline V gene has CDR1 SGHTA and CDR2 FQGNSA. The CDR3 spans 15 residues. The CDR3 DNA is TGTGCCAGCAGCTTAGGACTAGCGGGGGTACGAGAGCAGTTCTTC. Protein sequence: CASSLGLAGVREQFF.

This chain joins TRBV15 and TRBJ1-2; perhaps TRBD1 as D (5 bases). The germline V gene encodes CDR1 LNHNV and CDR2 YYDKDF (reference sequence). V was cut by 1 base and J by 5 bases, with 11 bases left in between. The CDR3 is 14 amino acids. The CDR3 DNA sequence: TGTGCCACCAGCAGAGGCGGTCAGGGTTATGGCTACACCTTC. Amino acids: CATSRGGQGYGYTF.

This chain joins TRBV7-9 and TRBJ2-3; 8 positions agree with TRBD2. Germline CDR1 and CDR2: SEHNR and FQNEAQ (reference sequence). This CDR3 comprises 17 residues. The J segment lost 4 bases and the V segment lost 1 base, leaving 10 bases of the junction unmatched. The chain's CDR3 is CASSLGIGSGVSDTQYF. The CDR3 DNA reads TGTGCCAGCAGCTTAGGGATCGGTAGCGGGGTCTCAGATACGCAGTATTTT.

The chain is built from TRBV9 and TRBJ1-2, with D perhaps TRBD1 (6 bases). Germline values: CDR1 SGDLS, CDR2 YYNGEE. Trimming took 0 bases from V and 4 from J, leaving 16 bases between them. There are 16 residues in the CDR3. The CDR3 sequence: CASSVAEQGRSYGYTF. CDR3 sequence (DNA): TGTGCCAGCAGCGTAGCCGAACAGGGTAGATCCTATGGCTACACCTTC.

This rearrangement joins TRBV30 to TRBJ1-2; 7 bases line up with TRBD1. The CDR3 has 13 residues. Germline assignment: CDR1 GTSNPN and CDR2 SVGIG (reference sequence). Germline trimming cut 3 bases from V and 4 bases from J; bases unmatched to any gene: 5. The DNA of the CDR3 is TGTGCCTGGAGCGGGAGACAGGGCTATGGCTACACCTTC. This encodes CAWSGRQGYGYTF. The complete variable domain, with remaining parts taken from reference TRBV30 and TRBJ1-2, reads SQTIHQWPATLVQPVGSPLSLECTVEGTSNPNLYWYRQAAGRGLQLLFYSVGIGQISSEVPQNLSASRPQDRQFILSSKKLLLSDSGFYLCAWSGRQGYGYTFGSGTRLTVV.

J is TRBJ1-1 and V is TRBV30; D is undetermined. The CDR3 consists of 15 residues. Trimming cost V 0 bases and J 1 base, with 12 bases left between them. Germline-derived CDR1 and CDR2 are GTSNPN and SVGIG (reference sequence). In DNA form, the CDR3 reads TGTGCCTGGAGTGTCTCCGGGTTGAAGAACACTGAAGCTTTCTTT. Its translation is CAWSVSGLKNTEAFF.

This chain connects TRBV3-1 (or the pseudogene TRBV3-2) to TRBJ1-3, with D possibly being TRBD1 (5 bases). Trimming took off 1 base at V and 4 bases at J, with 8 bases between the two ends. The germline V gene has CDR1 LGHDT and CDR2 YNNKEL (reference sequence). The CDR3 has 14 amino acids. CDR3: CASSQATGGNTIYF. CDR3 nucleotide sequence: TGTGCCAGCAGCCAAGCTACAGGAGGAAACACCATATATTTT.

V gene TRBV4-3 combines with J gene TRBJ1-1; TRBD1 might be the D (5 bases). Between the trimmed V and J ends, which lost 1 base and 5 bases, there was a span of 14 bases. The germline gives CDR1 LGHNA, CDR2 YSLEER. This CDR3 contains 15 residues. The CDR3 nucleotides read TGCGCCAGCAGCCAAGGGCGGCAGGGAGGTACTGAAGCTTTCTTT. It codes for CASSQGRQGGTEAFF.

The chain carries TRBV27 and TRBJ2-1; TRBD2 matches 15 bases. The CDR3 length is 16 residues. Trimming removed 6 bases from V and 4 bases from J; junction bases left unmatched: 4. Germline CDR1 is MNHEY and CDR2 is SMNVEV (reference sequence). Here the CDR3 reads CASRGLAGGLYNEQFF. Here the CDR3 DNA reads TGTGCCAGCAGGGGACTAGCGGGGGGACTATACAATGAGCAGTTCTTC.